The present T cell receptor (beta chain) was sequenced within a study of blood T cell repertoires in COVID-19. Assay used: immunoSEQ multiplex PCR; TCRdb lists only in-frame clones, some missing. The sample records about 180,000 clones, about nine tenths being singletons. CDR3 length: 14 residues. Germline V lookup: CDR1 KGHDR, CDR2 SFDVKD. The trim removed 4 bases at V and 4 bases at J, leaving 2 bases unmatched. This TCR came from a woman under 40 with acute or convalescent COVID-19. Input material: peripheral blood. The chain combines TRBV24-1 with TRBJ2-3; TRBD2 aligns across 9 bases. The CDR3 DNA follows: TGTGCCACCAGTGAGGCTAGCGGGGCAGATACGCAGTATTTT. Residues: CATSEASGADTQYF.